The 14 T cell receptor beta chains presented below share a single source sample, sequenced in a study of blood T cell repertoires in COVID-19. Measured with immunoSEQ multiplex PCR; TCRdb has only the in-frame clones, and not every one. The data show under 200,000 clones, roughly four fifths seen once. Sequencing was done on a sample of PBMCs or T cells enriched from blood (not recorded which). Receptor source: a man between 45 and 60 years old who had recovered from COVID-19.

The chain recombines TRBV11-1 with TRBJ2-5, with a weak D call TRBD2 (7 bases). The ends were cut back, 5 bases at V and 2 bases at J, with 18 bases in the middle. The CDR3 extends over 16 amino acids. Germline V gene sequence: CDR1 SGHAT, CDR2 FQDESV (reference sequence). The CDR3: CASSDFSGGQQETQYF. The CDR3 DNA reads as TGTGCCAGCAGCGATTTCTCGGGGGGCCAACAAGAGACCCAGTACTTC.

The chain couples TRBV4-3 to TRBJ2-3; the match to TRBD2 covers 10 bases. Germline lookup yields CDR1 LGHNA and CDR2 YSLEER. This CDR3 has 17 residues. Losses at the gene ends were 4 bases for V and 4 bases for J; bases not matched to a gene: 11. Here the CDR3 reads CASSRGQRGGVSDTQYF. In nucleotides, the CDR3 is TGCGCCAGCAGCCGGGGTCAGCGGGGGGGCGTTTCAGATACGCAGTATTTT.

This chain joins TRBV7-2 and TRBJ1-1; 7 bases map to TRBD1. CDR1 SGHTA and CDR2 FQGNSA come from the germline V gene. J lost 2 bases, V lost 5 bases, and 8 bases had no gene match. This CDR3 spans 15 amino acids. CDR3 protein: CASSPRQGVNTEAFF. CDR3 DNA: TGTGCCAGCAGCCCGCGACAGGGCGTCAACACTGAAGCTTTCTTT.

The chain has TRBV19 and TRBJ2-2; TRBD2 might be the D (5 bases). V was clipped by 6 bases and J by 1 base, with 6 bases between them. CDR1 is LNHDA and CDR2 is SQIVND in the germline V gene (reference sequence). The CDR3 has 13 amino acids. The CDR3 nucleotides read TGTGCCAGTAGCCGGGGGAACACCGGGGAGCTGTTTTTT. Protein sequence: CASSRGNTGELFF.

This chain joins TRBV28 and TRBJ1-1, with no clear D. The germline V and J ends were trimmed by 3 bases and 0 bases, with 11 bases remaining between them. Per the germline V gene, CDR1 is MDHEN and CDR2 is SYDVKM. CDR3 length: 15 amino acids. The CDR3 spells CASSFEGGMNTEAFF. The CDR3 nucleotides read TGTGCCAGCAGTTTTGAAGGCGGTATGAACACTGAAGCTTTCTTT.

The CDR3 loop reads CSAGTASYEQYF. The DNA of the CDR3 is TGCAGCGCCGGGACAGCTTCCTACGAGCAGTACTTC. The chain combines TRBV29-1 with TRBJ2-7; 7 nucleotides agree with TRBD1. The germline V gene has CDR1 SQVTM and CDR2 ANQGSEA. V lost 7 bases and J lost 1; bases outside the gene matches: 4. The CDR3 consists of 12 residues.

The V and J genes are TRBV7-2 and TRBJ1-1, with a weak D call TRBD1 (5 bases). Trimming removed 4 bases at V and 2 bases at J, with 11 bases between. The CDR3 length is 14 residues. Germline V gene data show CDR1 as SGHTA and CDR2 as FQGNSA. This CDR3 is CASSSQVLNTEAFF. The CDR3 DNA sequence: TGTGCCAGCAGCTCACAGGTCCTTAACACTGAAGCTTTCTTT.

The chain uses TRBV18 and TRBJ1-5, with a weak D call TRBD1 (6 bases). Trimming cost V 5 bases and J 1 base, with 6 bases left between them. The CDR3 is made up of 13 amino acids. CDR1 is KGHSH and CDR2 is LQKENI in the germline V gene. In DNA, the CDR3 is TGTGCCAGCTCAACAGGGAGCAATCAGCCCCAGCATTTT. Protein: CASSTGSNQPQHF.

The chain carries TRBV28 and TRBJ1-1, with 7 bases lining up with TRBD1. Germline V gene lookup returns CDR1 MDHEN and CDR2 SYDVKM. CDR3 length: 15 amino acids. V shed 1 base, J shed 2 bases, and the junction held 4 bases outside the gene matches. CDR3 in amino acids: CASSLYPGGNTEAFF. CDR3 coding DNA: TGTGCCAGCAGTTTATATCCAGGGGGAAACACTGAAGCTTTCTTT.

This clone appeared a few times. The rearrangement links TRBV29-1 to TRBJ1-1; TRBD1 matches 7 bases. With 7 bases clipped from V and 0 bases from J, the junction kept 5 bases outside the gene matches. This CDR3 has 13 residues. The V gene's germline CDR1 is SQVTM and CDR2 ANQGSEA. CDR3 protein: CSAKGQLNTEAFF. CDR3 DNA sequence: TGCAGCGCAAAGGGACAGTTGAACACTGAAGCTTTCTTT.

The rearrangement joins TRBV18 to TRBJ1-1; D perhaps matches TRBD1 (6 bases). The CDR3 length is 14 residues. Trimming pared 0 bases from V and 3 bases from J, leaving 8 bases between. Looked up from germline, CDR1 is KGHSH and CDR2 is LQKENI. CDR3: CASSPPWGHTEAFF. In DNA, the CDR3 is TGTGCCAGCTCACCACCGTGGGGGCACACTGAAGCTTTCTTT.

The chain uses TRBV7-2 and TRBJ2-3; the D gene is possibly TRBD2 (5 bases). Germline V gene data show CDR1 as SGHTA and CDR2 as FQGNSA. V lost 6 bases and J lost 0, with 10 bases in between. The CDR3 totals 14 residues. The CDR3 is CASRRRTSTDTQYF. As DNA, the CDR3 is TGTGCCAGCAGGCGAAGGACTAGCACAGATACGCAGTATTTT. The full variable domain, rest sourced from reference TRBV7-2 and TRBJ2-3, is GAGVSQSPSNKVTEKGKDVELRCDPISGHTALYWYRQSLGQGLEFLIYFQGNSAPDKSGLPSDRFSAERTGGSVSTLTIQRTQQEDSAVYLCASRRRTSTDTQYFGPGTRLTVL.

V is TRBV5-6 and J is TRBJ2-7; D perhaps matches TRBD2 (5 bases). With 2 bases removed from V and 5 bases from J, the gap between germline ends came to 11 bases. CDR3 length: 13 amino acids. The germline CDR1 and CDR2 sequences are SGHDT and YYEEEE. As DNA, the CDR3 is TGTGCCAGCAGCTTTTTCGGGGAAAACGAGCAGTACTTC. Translated, it gives CASSFFGENEQYF.

This clone was observed a few times. The chain joins TRBV4-1 to TRBJ1-1; D is ambiguous. V gave up 1 base and J gave up 5 bases, with 20 bases separating them. The CDR3 totals 17 residues. CDR1 is MGHRA, CDR2 YSYEKL, per germline. This chain's CDR3 is CASSQAGSLEGRTEAFF. CDR3 DNA sequence: TGCGCCAGCAGCCAAGCGGGTTCTTTGGAGGGTAGGACTGAAGCTTTCTTT.